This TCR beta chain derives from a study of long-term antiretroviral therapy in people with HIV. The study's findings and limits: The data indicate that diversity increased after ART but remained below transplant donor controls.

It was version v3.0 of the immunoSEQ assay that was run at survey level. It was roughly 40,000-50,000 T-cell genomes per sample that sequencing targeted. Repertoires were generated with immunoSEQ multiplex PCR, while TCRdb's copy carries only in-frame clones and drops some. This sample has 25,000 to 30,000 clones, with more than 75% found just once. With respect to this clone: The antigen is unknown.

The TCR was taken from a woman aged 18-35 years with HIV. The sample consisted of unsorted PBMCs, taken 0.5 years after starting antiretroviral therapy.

The CDR3 region is CASSKGQGTDTQYF. The CDR3 nucleotides read TGTGCCAGCAGCAAGGGACAGGGAACAGATACGCAGTATTTT. The chain uses TRBV5-4 and TRBJ2-3; 9 bases are shared with TRBD1. Germline CDR1 reads SGHNT; CDR2 reads YYREEE (reference sequence). After removal of 4 bases from V and 3 bases from J, the junction contained 3 bases not matched to a gene. The CDR3 is made up of 14 amino acids.